This record covers a single T cell receptor beta chain. Method: immunoSEQ multiplex PCR; TCRdb's copy keeps in-frame clones and lacks some. The table has around 55,000 clones, roughly 82% seen once. The sample is drawn from a study of OX40 agonist ivuxolimab in advanced cancers. The TCR originated in an adult with an advanced solid tumor such as melanoma, head and neck, liver or kidney cancer. The source material was CD4+ or CD8+ T cells sorted from blood, sampled in a trial of the OX40 agonist ivuxolimab.

CDR3 DNA: TGTGCCATCGGACCCCCTGCGGGAGGGTACGAGCAGTACTTC. Its translation: CAIGPPAGGYEQYF. V and J are TRBV28 and TRBJ2-7; TRBD2 matches 9 bases. The germline V gene encodes CDR1 MDHEN and CDR2 SYDVKM. With 10 bases clipped from V and 4 bases from J, the junction kept 11 bases outside the gene matches. CDR3 size: 14 residues.